Listed below are T cell receptor beta chains from one sample, sequenced in a study of shared clonotypes between healthy human individuals. Measured with immunoSEQ multiplex PCR; TCRdb has only the in-frame clones, and not every one. The top ten hold around 0.38% of the sample, which has about 2.3 million clones, just under 95% seen once. Sequenced input: naive CD4+ T cells from PBMCs. These receptors originate from a young man in good health. Some clones in this sample may be carry-over from other donors' samples. Each CDR3 is given with its conserved first and last residue. A D gene is named only where the DNA matches it firmly. The size of a clone is reported for some rows only, either as once, few or many, or as a class for expanded clones.

d_gene: -
j_gene: TRBJ2-7
abundance: -
v_gene: TRBV25-1
CDR3nt: TGTGCCAGCAGTCCCGCCTCGGTGAACGAGCAGTACTTC
CDR3aa: CASSPASVNEQYF

d_gene: TRBD2
j_gene: TRBJ2-5
abundance: -
v_gene: TRBV5-4
CDR3nt: TGTGCCAGCAGCCCGAAACCGGCGGGAGGGCCGGGGGTGACCCAGTACTTC
CDR3aa: CASSPKPAGGPGVTQYF

d_gene: TRBD2
j_gene: TRBJ2-3
abundance: -
v_gene: TRBV28
CDR3nt: TGTGCCAGCAGCCGGGGGGGGTTCACAGATACGCAGTATTTT
CDR3aa: CASSRGGFTDTQYF

d_gene: TRBD1
j_gene: TRBJ2-7
abundance: -
v_gene: TRBV5-3
CDR3nt: TGTGCCAGAAGCCTAGGACAGGGCCAATACGAGCAGTACTTC
CDR3aa: CARSLGQGQYEQYF

d_gene: -
j_gene: TRBJ2-5
abundance: -
v_gene: TRBV19
CDR3nt: TGTGCCAGTAGTATGGAGACAGCCAAAGAGACCCAGTACTTC
CDR3aa: CASSMETAKETQYF

d_gene: TRBD2
j_gene: TRBJ2-5
abundance: -
v_gene: TRBV2
CDR3nt: TGTGCCAGCAAAATTTTGGCTAGCGGGGGGGTGGAGACCCAGTACTTC
CDR3aa: CASKILASGGVETQYF

d_gene: -
j_gene: TRBJ2-1
abundance: -
v_gene: TRBV28
CDR3nt: TGTGCCAGCAGTTTAATTTCGGGGTTGGGGCCGAACTCCTACAATGAGCAGTTCTTC
CDR3aa: CASSLISGLGPNSYNEQFF

d_gene: -
j_gene: TRBJ2-1
abundance: -
v_gene: TRBV11-2
CDR3nt: TGTGCCAGCAGCTTAGAGGCGGTCAGCACTGAGCAGTTCTTC
CDR3aa: CASSLEAVSTEQFF

d_gene: -
j_gene: TRBJ2-7
abundance: -
v_gene: TRBV7-2
CDR3nt: TGTGCCAGCAGCTTAGGTTTTACACTTGAGCTGGACGAGCAGTACTTC
CDR3aa: CASSLGFTLELDEQYF

d_gene: TRBD1
j_gene: TRBJ1-1
abundance: once
v_gene: TRBV29-1
CDR3nt: TGCAGCGGCAAAACAGGGGCAAACACTGAAGCTTTCTTT
CDR3aa: CSGKTGANTEAFF

d_gene: TRBD1
j_gene: TRBJ2-3
abundance: -
v_gene: TRBV28
CDR3nt: TGTGCCAGCTACAGAGGCAGGGGGCCTCACACAGATACGCAGTATTTT
CDR3aa: CASYRGRGPHTDTQYF

d_gene: -
j_gene: TRBJ2-7
abundance: -
v_gene: TRBV4-2
CDR3nt: TGTGCCAGCAGTCGCAAATGGATAGCGGATTATAGCTCCTACGAGCAGTACTTC
CDR3aa: CASSRKWIADYSSYEQYF

d_gene: -
j_gene: TRBJ2-5
abundance: -
v_gene: TRBV27
CDR3nt: TGTGCCAGCAGCCGGGCCAGGGGAACCCATCGGGGAGAGACCCAGTACTTC
CDR3aa: CASSRARGTHRGETQYF